The entry below gives a single T cell receptor (beta chain) sequence along with its context. Its binding antigen is unknown. Base qualities are not recorded, but no much larger clone differs from it by a single base. One collaborating source in Seattle enrolled patients during active infection and followed them longitudinally through the course of disease. Whole blood was collected in K2EDTA tubes by collaborating institutions according to the institutions' own protocols. For TCRbeta analysis, collaborators shipped samples in one of three forms: frozen whole blood, isolated PBMCs, or DNA extracted from either of those sample types. TCRbeta CDR3 regions were amplified from genomic DNA using the immunoSEQ Assay, a bias-controlled multiplex PCR. Concerning the study's data processing: The number of nucleated cells in each sample was estimated by amplification of reference gene primers within the assay. Sequence reads were collapsed and filtered to measure the absolute abundance of every unique TCRbeta CDR3 rearrangement. For each sample, productive Simpson clonality was calculated as the square root of Simpson's diversity index across productive rearrangements. As stored in TCRdb, this immuneACCESS dataset retains in-frame rearrangements with V and J assigned. A fraction of the clones does not appear; measured against another copy, unresolved V genes explain less than half of the discrepancy, and the remainder lacks a known reason. Clonal size and the V and J genes are those of that table, whereas D and trimming came from the DNA. In all, the sample holds 250,000 to 350,000 clones, and about 81% of those were seen once. The ten biggest clones cover more than 1.2% of the sample.

This entry comes from a study of blood T cell repertoires in COVID-19 (dated by TCRdb to 2018 to 2021). About the study as a whole: Collaborator samples came from the United States, Italy and Spain and covered acute and convalescent phases of COVID-19. The material from the prospective study consisted of cDNA or gDNA derived from T cells, B-cell-depleted T cells, or PBMCs. The repertoires were made available in a free public database intended to serve as a resource for research on the immune response to SARS-CoV-2. Where available, HLA class I and class II types were taken from metadata supplied by the sample provider and were not determined by assay-based typing. The dataset comprised deeply sampled blood TCRbeta repertoires from subjects exposed to, actively infected with, or recovered from COVID-19. Samples were obtained from the ongoing ImmuneRACE study (first 160 participants) and from 1,254 subjects provided by 6 global collaborators. Sample metadata almost always included a de-identified subject ID, COVID-19 status, age in years and sex.

Results and caveats for the whole study, not just this receptor: How much clinical and demographic metadata was included differed by source and by participant, and the metadata was provided uncurated.

The origin of this receptor is a human donor with COVID-19, enrolled during active disease. The donor label of this sample is uncertain. Sample: peripheral blood.

The CDR3 sequence is CASSLQNEQFF. The bases read TGTGCCAGCAGCCTCCAGAATGAGCAGTTCTTC. This chain joins TRBV7-9 to TRBJ2-1, with the D gene call left open. Its CDR3 holds 11 amino acids, cysteine through phenylalanine. Only the CDR3 region is kept as DNA, spanning 33 bases read in frame from base 1. From a lookup of the germline V gene (reference sequence), CDR1 and CDR2 are SEHNR and FQNEAQ. Between the V and J ends, shortened by 5 bases and 7 bases respectively, the junction contains 6 bases.